A selection of T cell receptor beta chains follows, all from one sample in a study of blood T cells in healthy people across ages. TCRdb independently ran MiXCR on the 5' RACE reads; one entry per CDR3 protein. This table holds approximately 1.5 million distinct CDR3 sequences, almost 35% found once. Sequenced sample: blood. The receptors here all came from a woman in her 30s in good health. Both conserved end residues are part of each CDR3. Each record gives: V gene, J gene, D gene, clone size, CDR3 DNA, CDR3 protein. A D gene is named only where the DNA matches it firmly. The size of a clone is reported for some rows only, either as once, few or many, or as a class for expanded clones.

v_gene: TRBV3-1
j_gene: TRBJ2-7
d_gene: TRBD2
abundance: -
CDR3nt: TGTGCCAGCAGCCAAGGGGGACTAACCTACGAGCAGTACTTC
CDR3aa: CASSQGGLTYEQYF

v_gene: TRBV4-1
j_gene: TRBJ2-7
d_gene: TRBD1
abundance: -
CDR3nt: TGCGCCAGCAGCCATGTTAGGGACAGGGGGAAGGGCGAGCAGTACTTC
CDR3aa: CASSHVRDRGKGEQYF

v_gene: TRBV20-1
j_gene: TRBJ2-1
d_gene: TRBD2
abundance: many
CDR3nt: TGCAGTGCTAGAGGCACGGGGGGGCCCCATGAGCAGTTCTTC
CDR3aa: CSARGTGGPHEQFF

v_gene: TRBV20-1
j_gene: TRBJ2-1
d_gene: TRBD2
abundance: -
CDR3nt: TGCAGTGCTAGAACCGGCGGGAGAGTTGTAGGTGAGCAGTTCTTC
CDR3aa: CSARTGGRVVGEQFF

v_gene: TRBV9
j_gene: TRBJ2-2
d_gene: TRBD1
abundance: -
CDR3nt: TGTGCCAGCACCCCCATGGACAGGGAAGGGCCCGGGGAGCTGTTTTTT
CDR3aa: CASTPMDREGPGELFF

v_gene: TRBV28
j_gene: TRBJ2-1
d_gene: TRBD2
abundance: few
CDR3nt: TGTGCCAGCTCGGCGGGAGGATACCCGGATGAGCAGTTCTTC
CDR3aa: CASSAGGYPDEQFF

v_gene: TRBV5-1
j_gene: TRBJ1-4
d_gene: -
abundance: -
CDR3nt: TGCGCCAGCAGCTTGGGATCGGGGACGTTGAATGAAAAACTGTTTTTT
CDR3aa: CASSLGSGTLNEKLFF

v_gene: TRBV27
j_gene: TRBJ2-7
d_gene: TRBD1
abundance: -
CDR3nt: TGTGCCAGCAGTTTACTGGGACAGGGGACCTACGAGCAGTACTTC
CDR3aa: CASSLLGQGTYEQYF

v_gene: TRBV7-9
j_gene: TRBJ2-7
d_gene: TRBD1
abundance: -
CDR3nt: TGTGCCAGCGGGTCATGGGGGACAGAGAGCTACGAGCAGTACTTC
CDR3aa: CASGSWGTESYEQYF

v_gene: TRBV6-4
j_gene: TRBJ2-5
d_gene: -
abundance: -
CDR3nt: TGTGCCAGCAGTGGACACAGAAGCGGAGAGACCCAGTACTTC
CDR3aa: CASSGHRSGETQYF

v_gene: TRBV10-3
j_gene: TRBJ2-1
d_gene: TRBD2
abundance: -
CDR3nt: TGTGCCATCAGTGAGGGGGCGGGAGTCTACAATGAGCAGTTCTTC
CDR3aa: CAISEGAGVYNEQFF

v_gene: TRBV5-1
j_gene: TRBJ2-3
d_gene: -
abundance: few
CDR3nt: TGCGCCAGCTTACAGGAGGGGCTCATCACAGATACGCAGTATTTT
CDR3aa: CASLQEGLITDTQYF

v_gene: TRBV3-1
j_gene: TRBJ1-5
d_gene: TRBD1
abundance: few
CDR3nt: TGTGCCAGCAGCCAAGATCTCGGCCAGGGGGGACAGCCCCAGCATTTT
CDR3aa: CASSQDLGQGGQPQHF

v_gene: TRBV7-2
j_gene: TRBJ2-5
d_gene: TRBD2
abundance: many
CDR3nt: TGTGCCAGCAGCTTAAGTTGGGGGGGCCAAGAGACCCAGTACTTC
CDR3aa: CASSLSWGGQETQYF

v_gene: TRBV3-1
j_gene: TRBJ2-3
d_gene: -
abundance: few
CDR3nt: TGTGCCAGCAGCCAAGGGCACTCAGGAGGGACTCGAGACACAGATACGCAGTATTTT
CDR3aa: CASSQGHSGGTRDTDTQYF

v_gene: TRBV6-6
j_gene: TRBJ2-1
d_gene: TRBD2
abundance: few
CDR3nt: TGTGCCAGCAGTTACTACCCTCGGACTAGCGGTAGGGGTGAGCAGTTCTTC
CDR3aa: CASSYYPRTSGRGEQFF

v_gene: TRBV30
j_gene: TRBJ2-7
d_gene: -
abundance: few
CDR3nt: TGTGCCTGGAAGGGTGAGTGGGGGACGGACTCCTACGAGCAGTACTTC
CDR3aa: CAWKGEWGTDSYEQYF

v_gene: TRBV6-5
j_gene: TRBJ2-5
d_gene: -
abundance: -
CDR3nt: TGTGCCAGCGGGAAGAGTAGAGGACAGACAGAGACCCAGTACTTC
CDR3aa: CASGKSRGQTETQYF

v_gene: TRBV9
j_gene: TRBJ2-3
d_gene: -
abundance: -
CDR3nt: TGTGCCAGCAGCCAAACGGGGCAGGGAATAGATACGCAGTATTTT
CDR3aa: CASSQTGQGIDTQYF

v_gene: TRBV4-1
j_gene: TRBJ2-1
d_gene: -
abundance: -
CDR3nt: TGCGCCAGCAGCCAATGTGAGTATGAGCAGTTCTTC
CDR3aa: CASSQCEYEQFF

v_gene: TRBV29-1
j_gene: TRBJ1-2
d_gene: -
abundance: few
CDR3nt: TGCAGCGCAGGGGTAGGTGGCTACACCTTC
CDR3aa: CSAGVGGYTF

v_gene: TRBV28
j_gene: TRBJ1-6
d_gene: -
abundance: -
CDR3nt: TGTGCCAGCAGTCCAGGGACAAGGGATTCACCCCTCCACTTT
CDR3aa: CASSPGTRDSPLHF

v_gene: TRBV4-1
j_gene: TRBJ2-3
d_gene: TRBD2
abundance: -
CDR3nt: TGCGCCAGCAGCCACCCAGGACTAGGGGCTGGCACAGATACGCAGTATTTT
CDR3aa: CASSHPGLGAGTDTQYF

v_gene: TRBV2
j_gene: TRBJ2-3
d_gene: -
abundance: -
CDR3nt: TGTGCCTCCCTGCGCGGGGTAGTATCAGATACGCAGTATTTT
CDR3aa: CASLRGVVSDTQYF

v_gene: TRBV20-1
j_gene: TRBJ1-5
d_gene: TRBD1
abundance: few
CDR3nt: TGCAGTGCTAGAGTCATAGGGGGCTATAGCAATCAGCCCCAGCATTTT
CDR3aa: CSARVIGGYSNQPQHF

v_gene: TRBV21-1
j_gene: TRBJ2-5
d_gene: -
abundance: few
CDR3nt: TGTGCCAGCAACAGCCGGGACATAGACCACCAAGAGACCCAGTACTTC
CDR3aa: CASNSRDIDHQETQYF

v_gene: TRBV6-5
j_gene: TRBJ2-5
d_gene: TRBD1
abundance: few
CDR3nt: TGTGCCAGCAGTTATGAGGACAGGGGGAAGACCCAGTACTTC
CDR3aa: CASSYEDRGKTQYF

v_gene: TRBV27
j_gene: TRBJ2-1
d_gene: -
abundance: -
CDR3nt: TGTGCCAGCAGCCCCCTAGGGCGAGTTGAGCAGTTCTTC
CDR3aa: CASSPLGRVEQFF

v_gene: TRBV25-1
j_gene: TRBJ2-5
d_gene: -
abundance: -
CDR3nt: TGTGCCAGCAGTGAATCAGGGAATGAGAGGAAGGAGACCCAGTACTTC
CDR3aa: CASSESGNERKETQYF

v_gene: TRBV12-3/TRBV12-4
j_gene: TRBJ2-7
d_gene: -
abundance: -
CDR3nt: TGTGCCAGCAGAGGGGCAGTAGACTCCTACGAGCAGTACTTC
CDR3aa: CASRGAVDSYEQYF

v_gene: TRBV27
j_gene: TRBJ2-3
d_gene: TRBD2
abundance: few
CDR3nt: TGTGCCAGCAGAGCCCCGTGGACTAGCGGGGGGGCTAGGGATACGCAGTATTTT
CDR3aa: CASRAPWTSGGARDTQYF

v_gene: TRBV19
j_gene: TRBJ2-1
d_gene: -
abundance: few
CDR3nt: TGTGCCAGTAGTATAGAACAGGCTGCGTACAATGAGCAGTTCTTC
CDR3aa: CASSIEQAAYNEQFF

v_gene: TRBV20-1
j_gene: TRBJ2-7
d_gene: -
abundance: -
CDR3nt: TGCAGTGCTAGAGTGCCCCGAATCTACGAGCAGTACTTC
CDR3aa: CSARVPRIYEQYF

v_gene: TRBV5-4
j_gene: TRBJ2-3
d_gene: TRBD2
abundance: few
CDR3nt: TGTGCCAGCAGCCAAGGCGGGGGTATCGGCACAGATACGCAGTATTTT
CDR3aa: CASSQGGGIGTDTQYF

v_gene: TRBV10-3
j_gene: TRBJ2-1
d_gene: -
abundance: few
CDR3nt: TGTGCCATCTCCGGGCGGGGCGACAATGAGCAGTTCTTC
CDR3aa: CAISGRGDNEQFF

v_gene: TRBV6-6
j_gene: TRBJ1-1
d_gene: TRBD1
abundance: -
CDR3nt: TGTGCCAGCAGTCGACAGGGAAGGGACACTGAAGCTTTCTTT
CDR3aa: CASSRQGRDTEAFF

v_gene: TRBV18
j_gene: TRBJ2-7
d_gene: TRBD2
abundance: -
CDR3nt: TGTGCCAGCTCACAAGGGACTAGCGGGATATCCGAGCAGTACTTC
CDR3aa: CASSQGTSGISEQYF

v_gene: TRBV7-2
j_gene: TRBJ1-2
d_gene: -
abundance: few
CDR3nt: TGTGCCAGCAGCCCGTCCGGGGGGGCTGAAGGCTACACCTTC
CDR3aa: CASSPSGGAEGYTF

v_gene: TRBV6-7
j_gene: TRBJ2-7
d_gene: -
abundance: -
CDR3nt: TGTGCCAGCAGTCACACCCGACGGGGTCAGCTAGCCTACGAGCAGTACTTC
CDR3aa: CASSHTRRGQLAYEQYF

v_gene: TRBV7-9
j_gene: TRBJ2-7
d_gene: -
abundance: -
CDR3nt: TGTGCCTCGGATCGACGGGGGAGAAACGAGCAGTACTTC
CDR3aa: CASDRRGRNEQYF

v_gene: TRBV12-3/TRBV12-4
j_gene: TRBJ1-2
d_gene: -
abundance: many
CDR3nt: TGTGCCAGCAGCTTAGACAACTATGGCTACACCTTC
CDR3aa: CASSLDNYGYTF

v_gene: TRBV5-1
j_gene: TRBJ2-3
d_gene: -
abundance: many
CDR3nt: TGCGCCAGCAGCTTTCAGGCGGATACGCAGTATTTT
CDR3aa: CASSFQADTQYF

v_gene: TRBV15
j_gene: TRBJ2-7
d_gene: -
abundance: -
CDR3nt: TGTGCCACCAGCAAACAAACGGGACCGTTCTACGAGCAGTACTTC
CDR3aa: CATSKQTGPFYEQYF

v_gene: TRBV20-1
j_gene: TRBJ1-2
d_gene: -
abundance: -
CDR3nt: TGCAGTGCTAGAGTGTCCTCGGACAGCCTACTCAACTATGGCTACACCTTC
CDR3aa: CSARVSSDSLLNYGYTF

v_gene: TRBV10-2
j_gene: TRBJ1-1
d_gene: -
abundance: -
CDR3nt: TGCGCCAGCAGCCCGACAGCCTTGAACACTGAAGCTTTCTTT
CDR3aa: CASSPTALNTEAFF

v_gene: TRBV20-1
j_gene: TRBJ1-5
d_gene: -
abundance: -
CDR3nt: TGCAGTGCTAGAACAGGGTTGATTCAGCCCCAGCATTTT
CDR3aa: CSARTGLIQPQHF

v_gene: TRBV12-3/TRBV12-4
j_gene: TRBJ1-5
d_gene: -
abundance: -
CDR3nt: TGTGCCAGCAGCTTCCCTCCGGTAGGAGGCAATCAGCCCCAGCATTTT
CDR3aa: CASSFPPVGGNQPQHF

v_gene: TRBV7-9
j_gene: TRBJ2-3
d_gene: -
abundance: few
CDR3nt: TGTGCCAGCAGCCCACCCTTTCTCGGCGGAACCACAGATACGCAGTATTTT
CDR3aa: CASSPPFLGGTTDTQYF

v_gene: TRBV5-1
j_gene: TRBJ2-3
d_gene: TRBD2
abundance: many
CDR3nt: TGCGCCAGCAGCTTGGGGACTAGCAGCCTTCCAGATACGCAGTATTTT
CDR3aa: CASSLGTSSLPDTQYF

v_gene: TRBV14
j_gene: TRBJ2-1
d_gene: TRBD2
abundance: -
CDR3nt: TGTGCCAGCAGCTTTACTAGCGTGGAGCAGTTCTTC
CDR3aa: CASSFTSVEQFF

v_gene: TRBV6-4
j_gene: TRBJ2-1
d_gene: TRBD2
abundance: few
CDR3nt: TGTGCCAGCAGTCCTCCGGTAGCGGGATGTTACAATGAGCAGTTCTTC
CDR3aa: CASSPPVAGCYNEQFF